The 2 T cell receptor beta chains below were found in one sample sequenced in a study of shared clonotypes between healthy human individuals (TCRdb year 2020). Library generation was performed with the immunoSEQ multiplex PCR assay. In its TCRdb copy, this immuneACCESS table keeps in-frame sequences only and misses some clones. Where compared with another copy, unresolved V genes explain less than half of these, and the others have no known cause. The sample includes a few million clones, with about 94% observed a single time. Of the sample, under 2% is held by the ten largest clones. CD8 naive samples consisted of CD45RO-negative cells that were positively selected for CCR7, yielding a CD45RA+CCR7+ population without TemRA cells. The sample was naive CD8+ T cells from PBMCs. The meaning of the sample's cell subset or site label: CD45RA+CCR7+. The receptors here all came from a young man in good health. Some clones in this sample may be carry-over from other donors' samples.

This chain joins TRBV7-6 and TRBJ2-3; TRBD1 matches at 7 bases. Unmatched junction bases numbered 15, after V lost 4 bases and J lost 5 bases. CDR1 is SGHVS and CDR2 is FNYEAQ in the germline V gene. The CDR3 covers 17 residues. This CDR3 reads CASSSRPDRPDIDTQYF. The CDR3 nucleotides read TGTGCCAGCAGCTCCCGCCCGGACAGGCCCGACATAGATACGCAGTATTTT.

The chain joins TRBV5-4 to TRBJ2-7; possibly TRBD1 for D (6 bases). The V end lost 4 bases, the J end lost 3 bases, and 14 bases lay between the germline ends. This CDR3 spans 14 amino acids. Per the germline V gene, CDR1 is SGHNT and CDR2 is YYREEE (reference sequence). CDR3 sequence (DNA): TGTGCCAGCAGCCCCGACAGGCTAGTCTACGAGCAGTACTTC. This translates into CASSPDRLVYEQYF.